What follows describes a single T cell receptor (beta chain). Its antigen is as yet unknown. This sample stems from a study of somatic mutations in cytotoxic T cells in rheumatoid arthritis. Regarding the study as a whole: The slight TRBV07 underrepresentation in rheumatoid arthritis patients was not adjusted for multiple comparisons. A rise in CD8+ clonality with age was seen in rheumatoid arthritis patients but not in healthy controls. Over 20% of CD8+ cells belonged to the largest CD8+ clone in about an eighth of the 65 patients.

Trimming shortened V by 5 bases and J by 5 bases, and 21 bases separated the two germline ends. The CDR3 is 16 amino acids. Germline CDR1 and CDR2: SGHTA and FQGNSA. Repertoires were generated with immunoSEQ multiplex PCR, while TCRdb's copy carries only in-frame clones and drops some. The sample holds 10,000 to 12,000 clones, around four fifths seen once. CD4+ and CD8+ cells were isolated by positive magnetic bead selection, with purity checked by flow cytometry. Sample: CD8+ T cells sorted from blood. The clonotype comes from a man aged 50 to 60 in good health. This sequence joins TRBV7-2 and TRBJ2-5; weak D call: TRBD2 (7 bases). Here the CDR3 DNA reads TGTGCCAGCAGCCCGAGGAGGGGGGGAGAGATGGAGACCCAGTACTTC. It translates to CASSPRRGGEMETQYF.